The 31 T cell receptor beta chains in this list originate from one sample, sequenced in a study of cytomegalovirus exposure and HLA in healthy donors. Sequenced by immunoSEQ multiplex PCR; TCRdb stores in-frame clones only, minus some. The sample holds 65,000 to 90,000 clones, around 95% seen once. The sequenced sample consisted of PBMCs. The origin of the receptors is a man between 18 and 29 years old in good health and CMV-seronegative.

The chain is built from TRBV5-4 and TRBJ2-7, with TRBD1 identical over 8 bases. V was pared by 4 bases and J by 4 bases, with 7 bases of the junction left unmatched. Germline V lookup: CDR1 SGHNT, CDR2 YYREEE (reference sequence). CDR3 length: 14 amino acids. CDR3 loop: CASSRDRGQYEQYF. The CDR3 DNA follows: TGTGCCAGCAGCCGCGACAGGGGCCAATACGAGCAGTACTTC.

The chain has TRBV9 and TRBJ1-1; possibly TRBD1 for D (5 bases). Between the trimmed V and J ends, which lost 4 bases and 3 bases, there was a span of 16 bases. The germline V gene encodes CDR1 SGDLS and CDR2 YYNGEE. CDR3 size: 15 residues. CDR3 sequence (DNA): TGTGCCAGCAGCCCAAGTGGAGGGGTGGACACTGAAGCTTTCTTT. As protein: CASSPSGGVDTEAFF.

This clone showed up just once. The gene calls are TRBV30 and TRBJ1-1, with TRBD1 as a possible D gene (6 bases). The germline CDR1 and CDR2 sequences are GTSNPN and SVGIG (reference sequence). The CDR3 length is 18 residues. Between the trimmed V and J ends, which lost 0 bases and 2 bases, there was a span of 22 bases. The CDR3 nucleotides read TGTGCCTGGAGTGTGAAAGAGTTTAGGGGGTTCTTTAACACTGAAGCTTTCTTT. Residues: CAWSVKEFRGFFNTEAFF. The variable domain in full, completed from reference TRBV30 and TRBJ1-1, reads SQTIHQWPATLVQPVGSPLSLECTVEGTSNPNLYWYRQAAGRGLQLLFYSVGIGQISSEVPQNLSASRPQDRQFILSSKKLLLSDSGFYLCAWSVKEFRGFFNTEAFFGQGTRLTVV.

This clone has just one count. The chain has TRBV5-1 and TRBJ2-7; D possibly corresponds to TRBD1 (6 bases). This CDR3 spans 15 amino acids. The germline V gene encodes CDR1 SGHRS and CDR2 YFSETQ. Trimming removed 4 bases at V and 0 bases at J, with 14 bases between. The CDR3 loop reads CASSPTGSLSYEQYF. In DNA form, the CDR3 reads TGCGCCAGCAGCCCTACAGGGTCTCTCTCCTACGAGCAGTACTTC.

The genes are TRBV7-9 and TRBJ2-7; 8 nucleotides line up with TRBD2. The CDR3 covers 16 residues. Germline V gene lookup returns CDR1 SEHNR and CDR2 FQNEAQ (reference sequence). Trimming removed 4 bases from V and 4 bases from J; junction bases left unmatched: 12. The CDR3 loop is CASSSPVGSGVYEQYF. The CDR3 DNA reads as TGTGCCAGCAGCTCCCCCGTCGGTAGCGGGGTTTACGAGCAGTACTTC.

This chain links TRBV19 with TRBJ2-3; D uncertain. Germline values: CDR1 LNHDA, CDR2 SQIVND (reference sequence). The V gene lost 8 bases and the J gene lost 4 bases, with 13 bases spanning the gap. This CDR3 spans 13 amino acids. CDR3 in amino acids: CASSSRFADTQYF. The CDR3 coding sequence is TGTGCCAGTTCTTCTAGGTTTGCAGATACGCAGTATTTT.

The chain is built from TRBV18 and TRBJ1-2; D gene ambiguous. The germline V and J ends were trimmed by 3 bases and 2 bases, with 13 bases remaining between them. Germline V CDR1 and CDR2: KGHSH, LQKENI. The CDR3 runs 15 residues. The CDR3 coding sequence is TGTGCCAGCTCACCGGGAGGAATACCCAACTATGGCTACACCTTC. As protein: CASSPGGIPNYGYTF.

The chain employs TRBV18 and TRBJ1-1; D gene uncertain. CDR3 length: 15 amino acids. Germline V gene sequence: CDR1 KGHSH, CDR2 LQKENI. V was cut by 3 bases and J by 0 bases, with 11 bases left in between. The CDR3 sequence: CASSPLSVMNTEAFF. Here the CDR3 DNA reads TGTGCCAGCTCACCTCTCTCAGTCATGAACACTGAAGCTTTCTTT.

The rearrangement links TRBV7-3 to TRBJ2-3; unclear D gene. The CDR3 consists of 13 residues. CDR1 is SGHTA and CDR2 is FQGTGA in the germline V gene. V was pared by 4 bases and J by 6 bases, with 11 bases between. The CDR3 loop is CASSSVPRDTQYF. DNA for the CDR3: TGTGCCAGCAGCTCGGTTCCTAGGGATACGCAGTATTTT. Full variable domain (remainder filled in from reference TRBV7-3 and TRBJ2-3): GAGVSQTPSNKVTEKGKYVELRCDPISGHTALYWYRQSLGQGPEFLIYFQGTGAADDSGLPNDRFFAVRPEGSVSTLKIQRTERGDSAVYLCASSSVPRDTQYFGPGTRLTVL.

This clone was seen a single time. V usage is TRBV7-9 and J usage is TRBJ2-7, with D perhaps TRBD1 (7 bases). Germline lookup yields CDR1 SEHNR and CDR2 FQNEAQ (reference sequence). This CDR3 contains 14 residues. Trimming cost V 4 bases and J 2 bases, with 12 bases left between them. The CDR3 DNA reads TGTGCCAGCAGCTCGGGGGACAGACCCTACGAGCAGTACTTC. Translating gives CASSSGDRPYEQYF.

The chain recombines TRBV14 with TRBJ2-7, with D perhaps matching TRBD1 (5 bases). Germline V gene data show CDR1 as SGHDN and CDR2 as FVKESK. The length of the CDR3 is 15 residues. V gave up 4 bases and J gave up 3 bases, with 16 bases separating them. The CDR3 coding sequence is TGTGCCAGCAGCCTAAGGTCAGGGTTTTACTACGAGCAGTACTTC. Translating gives CASSLRSGFYYEQYF.

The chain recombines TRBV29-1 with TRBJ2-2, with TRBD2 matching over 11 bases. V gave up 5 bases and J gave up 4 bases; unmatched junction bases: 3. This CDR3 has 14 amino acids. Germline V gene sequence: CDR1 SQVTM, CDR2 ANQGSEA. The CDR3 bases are TGCAGCGTTTTTAGCGGGGGGGCCACCGGGGAGCTGTTTTTT. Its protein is CSVFSGGATGELFF.

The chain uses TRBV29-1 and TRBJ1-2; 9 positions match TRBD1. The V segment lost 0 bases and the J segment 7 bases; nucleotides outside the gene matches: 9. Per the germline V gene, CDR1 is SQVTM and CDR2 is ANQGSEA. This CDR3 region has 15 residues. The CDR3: CSVEDPIDRGIGYTF. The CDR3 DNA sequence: TGCAGCGTTGAAGACCCCATAGACAGGGGGATTGGCTACACCTTC.

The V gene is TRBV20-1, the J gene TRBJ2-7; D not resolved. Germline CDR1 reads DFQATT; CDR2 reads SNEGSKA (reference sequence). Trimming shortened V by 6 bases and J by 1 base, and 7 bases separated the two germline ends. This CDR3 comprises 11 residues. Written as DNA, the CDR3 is TGCAGTGCGACACAATCCTACGAGCAGTACTTC. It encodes CSATQSYEQYF.

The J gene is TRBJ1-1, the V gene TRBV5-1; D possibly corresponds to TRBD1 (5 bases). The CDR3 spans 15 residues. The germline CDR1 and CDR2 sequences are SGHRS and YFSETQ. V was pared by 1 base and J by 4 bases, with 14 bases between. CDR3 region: CASSLTSRQRTEAFF. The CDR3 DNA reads TGCGCCAGCAGCTTGACTTCACGACAGCGCACTGAAGCTTTCTTT.

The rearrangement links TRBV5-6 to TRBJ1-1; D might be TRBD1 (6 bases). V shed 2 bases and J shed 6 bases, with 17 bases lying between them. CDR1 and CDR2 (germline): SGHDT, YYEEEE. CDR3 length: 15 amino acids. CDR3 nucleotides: TGTGCCAGCAGCTTAACAGGGAGTCTAGCCCCTGAAGCTTTCTTT. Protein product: CASSLTGSLAPEAFF.

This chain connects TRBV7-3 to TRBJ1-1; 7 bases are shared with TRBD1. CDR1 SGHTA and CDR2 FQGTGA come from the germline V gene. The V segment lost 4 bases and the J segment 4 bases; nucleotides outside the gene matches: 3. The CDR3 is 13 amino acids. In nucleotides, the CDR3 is TGTGCCAGCAGCTGGAAGGGGGCCACTGAAGCTTTCTTT. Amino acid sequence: CASSWKGATEAFF.

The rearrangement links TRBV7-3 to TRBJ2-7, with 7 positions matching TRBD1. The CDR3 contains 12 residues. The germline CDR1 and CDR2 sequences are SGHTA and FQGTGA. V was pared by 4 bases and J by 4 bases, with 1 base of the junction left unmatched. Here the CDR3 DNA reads TGTGCCAGCAGCTCGACAGGGTACGAGCAGTACTTC. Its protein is CASSSTGYEQYF.

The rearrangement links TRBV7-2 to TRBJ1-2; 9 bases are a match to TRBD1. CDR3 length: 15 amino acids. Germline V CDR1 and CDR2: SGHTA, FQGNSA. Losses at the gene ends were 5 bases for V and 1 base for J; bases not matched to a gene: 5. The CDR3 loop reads CASSQGQGGNYGYTF. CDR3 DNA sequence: TGTGCCAGCAGCCAGGGACAGGGAGGTAACTATGGCTACACCTTC.

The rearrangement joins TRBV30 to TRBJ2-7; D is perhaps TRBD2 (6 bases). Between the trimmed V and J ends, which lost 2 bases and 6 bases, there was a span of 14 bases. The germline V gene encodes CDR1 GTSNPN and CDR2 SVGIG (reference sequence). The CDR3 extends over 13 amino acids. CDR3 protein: CAWSWRERSEQYF. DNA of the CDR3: TGTGCCTGGAGTTGGAGGGAAAGGAGCGAGCAGTACTTC.

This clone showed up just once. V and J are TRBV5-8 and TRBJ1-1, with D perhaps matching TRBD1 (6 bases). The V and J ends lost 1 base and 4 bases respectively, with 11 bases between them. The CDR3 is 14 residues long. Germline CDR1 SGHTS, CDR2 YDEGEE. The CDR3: CASSLKTGFTEAFF. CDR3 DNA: TGTGCCAGCAGCTTGAAAACAGGGTTCACTGAAGCTTTCTTT.

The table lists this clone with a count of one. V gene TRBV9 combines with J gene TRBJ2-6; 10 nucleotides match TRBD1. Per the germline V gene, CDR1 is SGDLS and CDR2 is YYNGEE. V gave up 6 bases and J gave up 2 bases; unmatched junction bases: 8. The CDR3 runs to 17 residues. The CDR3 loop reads CASTTGTGVAGANVLTF. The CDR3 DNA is TGTGCCAGCACGACCGGGACAGGGGTTGCTGGGGCCAACGTCCTGACTTTC.

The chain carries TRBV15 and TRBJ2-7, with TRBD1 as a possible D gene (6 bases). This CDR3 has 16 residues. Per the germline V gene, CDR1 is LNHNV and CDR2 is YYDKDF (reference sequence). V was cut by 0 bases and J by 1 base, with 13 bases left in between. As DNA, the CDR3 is TGTGCCACCAGCAGAGAGGCAGGGGATGGGTCCTACGAGCAGTACTTC. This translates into CATSREAGDGSYEQYF. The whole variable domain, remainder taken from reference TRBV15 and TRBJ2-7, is DAMVIQNPRYQVTQFGKPVTLSCSQTLNHNVMYWYQQKSSQAPKLLFHYYDKDFNNEADTPDNFQSRRPNTSFCFLDIRSPGLGDTAMYLCATSREAGDGSYEQYFGPGTRLTVT.

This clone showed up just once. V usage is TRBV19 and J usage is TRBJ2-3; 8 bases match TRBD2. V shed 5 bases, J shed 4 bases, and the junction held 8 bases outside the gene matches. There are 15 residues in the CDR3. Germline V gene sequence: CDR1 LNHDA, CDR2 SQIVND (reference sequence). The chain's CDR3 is CASSHSGGPADTQYF. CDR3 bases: TGTGCCAGTAGTCACAGCGGGGGCCCAGCAGATACGCAGTATTTT.

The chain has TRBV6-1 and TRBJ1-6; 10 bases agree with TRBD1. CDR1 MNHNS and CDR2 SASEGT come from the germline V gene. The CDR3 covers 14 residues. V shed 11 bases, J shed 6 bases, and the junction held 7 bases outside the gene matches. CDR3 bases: TGTGCCGGAAAGACAGGGGGCGCTAATTCACCCCTCCACTTT. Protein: CAGKTGGANSPLHF.

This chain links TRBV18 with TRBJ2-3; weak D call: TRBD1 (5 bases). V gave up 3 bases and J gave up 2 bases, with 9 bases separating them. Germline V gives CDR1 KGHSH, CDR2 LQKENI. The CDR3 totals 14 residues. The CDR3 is CASSPGQDTDTQYF. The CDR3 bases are TGTGCCAGCTCACCGGGGCAGGACACAGATACGCAGTATTTT. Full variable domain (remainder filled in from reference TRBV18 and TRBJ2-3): NAGVMQNPRHLVRRRGQEARLRCSPMKGHSHVYWYRQLPEEGLKFMVYLQKENIIDESGMPKERFSAEFPKEGPSILRIQQVVRGDSAAYFCASSPGQDTDTQYFGPGTRLTVL.

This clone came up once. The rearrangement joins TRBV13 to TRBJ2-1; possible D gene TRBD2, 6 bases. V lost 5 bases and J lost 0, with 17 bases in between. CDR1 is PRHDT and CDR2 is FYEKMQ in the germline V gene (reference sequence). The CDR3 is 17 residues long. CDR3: CASSPAGRGSSYNEQFF. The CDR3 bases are TGTGCCAGCAGCCCCGCCGGGCGGGGAAGCTCCTACAATGAGCAGTTCTTC. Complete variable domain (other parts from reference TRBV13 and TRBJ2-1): AAGVIQSPRHLIKEKRETATLKCYPIPRHDTVYWYQQGPGQDPQFLISFYEKMQSDKGSIPDRFSAQQFSDYHSELNMSSLELGDSALYFCASSPAGRGSSYNEQFFGPGTRLTVL.

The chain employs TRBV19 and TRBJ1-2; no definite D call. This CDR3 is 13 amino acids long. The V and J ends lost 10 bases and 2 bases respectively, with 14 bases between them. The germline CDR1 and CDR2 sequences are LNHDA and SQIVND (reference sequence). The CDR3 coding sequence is TGTGCCACTAGCCAGGCTACCAACTATGGCTACACCTTC. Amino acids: CATSQATNYGYTF.

CDR3 DNA: TGTGCCAGCTATTATTCCGGGGAGCTGTTTTTT. Protein: CASYYSGELFF. The V call is TRBV2, the J call TRBJ2-2; D not certain. The CDR3 extends over 11 amino acids. The germline V gene encodes CDR1 SNHLY and CDR2 FYNNEI. V was shortened by 8 bases and J by 6 bases, with 7 bases between the two germline ends.

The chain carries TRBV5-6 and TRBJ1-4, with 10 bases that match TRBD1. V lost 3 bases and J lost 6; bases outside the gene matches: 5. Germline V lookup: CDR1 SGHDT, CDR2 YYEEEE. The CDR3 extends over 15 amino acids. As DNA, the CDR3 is TGTGCCAGCAGCTGGGGACAGGGGAGTTATGAAAAACTGTTTTTT. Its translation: CASSWGQGSYEKLFF.

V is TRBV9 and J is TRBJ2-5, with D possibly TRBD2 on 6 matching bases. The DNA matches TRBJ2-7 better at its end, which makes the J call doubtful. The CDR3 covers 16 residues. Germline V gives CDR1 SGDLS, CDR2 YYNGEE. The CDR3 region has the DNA TGTGCCAGCAGCGTAGGGGCCAGGAGGGCTACTAACGAGCAGTACTTC. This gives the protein CASSVGARRATNEQYF.